A selection of T cell receptor beta chains follows, all from one sample in a study of identical twins. Via MiXCR, TCRdb re-called the 5' RACE reads, giving one row per CDR3 protein. The table lists 450,000 to 650,000 distinct CDR3 sequences, over 12% of them singletons. The same specimen was also included in a second study, on yellow fever vaccine responses in identical twins.

Input material: CD4+ T cells sorted from blood. All receptors derive from a young woman in good health. The CDR3 runs from the conserved cysteine through the conserved F or W. The order of the fields is J gene, CDR3 length, V gene, D gene, clone size, CDR3 DNA, CDR3 protein. D genes are given only for firm matches. The size of a clone is reported for some rows only, either as once, few or many, or as a class for expanded clones.

>TRBJ2-2|15|TRBV10-1|NA|few
TGCGCCAGCAGTGATGGGGCCGCAGGAACCGGGGAGCTGTTTTTT
CASSDGAAGTGELFF
>TRBJ1-6|16|TRBV27|TRBD1|many
TGTGCCAGCAGTTTATCGGGGGACAGGGGGACTTCACCCCTCCACTTT
CASSLSGDRGTSPLHF
>TRBJ2-1|14|TRBV20-1|TRBD1|few
TGCAGTGCTAGGGTTTCGACAGGGGGGAATGAGCAGTTCTTC
CSARVSTGGNEQFF
>TRBJ2-7|14|TRBV29-1|TRBD2|few
TGCAGCGTTATGGGAGGGGATAAATCCTACGAGCAGTACTTC
CSVMGGDKSYEQYF
>TRBJ2-7|16|TRBV25-1|TRBD1|many
TGTGCCAGCAGTGCCCGGACAGGGCCCGACTCCTACGAGCAGTACTTC
CASSARTGPDSYEQYF
>TRBJ1-5|15|TRBV5-6|TRBD1|few
TGTGCCAGCAGCTTGCTCGGGACAGAAAATCAGCCCCAGCATTTT
CASSLLGTENQPQHF
>TRBJ1-2|17|TRBV6-5|NA|NA
TGTGCCAGCAGTTACTCGTTCAGACAAATAACGAACTATGGCTACACCTTC
CASSYSFRQITNYGYTF
>TRBJ1-2|13|TRBV20-1|NA|few
TGCAGTGCTAGCAACGTTCTCGGCTATGGCTACACCTTC
CSASNVLGYGYTF
>TRBJ2-1|15|TRBV3-1|NA|many
TGTGCCAGCAGCCAAAGACGTACGTTCTACAATGAGCAGTTCTTC
CASSQRRTFYNEQFF
>TRBJ2-6|17|TRBV19|NA|NA
TGTGCCAGTAGTAACGCCGGACAGTACTCTGGGGCCAACGTCCTGACTTTC
CASSNAGQYSGANVLTF
>TRBJ1-1|12|TRBV10-3|TRBD1|few
TGTGCCATTAGCGACAGGGATTTTGAAGCTTTCTTT
CAISDRDFEAFF
>TRBJ2-7|14|TRBV18|TRBD1|few
TGTGCCAGCTCACCCGGGACAGGTCAGGACGAGCAGTACTTC
CASSPGTGQDEQYF
>TRBJ2-7|12|TRBV11-2|NA|NA
TGTGCCAGCAGCGTGGGGATCCGCGAGCAGTACTTC
CASSVGIREQYF
>TRBJ2-1|18|TRBV12-3/TRBV12-4|TRBD2|few
TGTGCCAGCAGTTTTGGAGCGGGAGCTTTGTTGGTCGGAAATGAGCAGTTCTTC
CASSFGAGALLVGNEQFF
>TRBJ2-3|14|TRBV29-1|TRBD2|NA
TGCAGTGCCTCGACTAGCGGGAGCCCAGATACGCAGTATTTT
CSASTSGSPDTQYF
>TRBJ2-2|15|TRBV6-4|NA|few
TGTGCCAGCAGTGACATAACAGGGCACACCGGGGAGCTGTTTTTT
CASSDITGHTGELFF
>TRBJ2-1|19|TRBV24-1|TRBD2|NA
TGTGCCACCAGTGATTCGTGGGCGGGAGACAAGGGTAGCTACAATGAGCAGTTCTTC
CATSDSWAGDKGSYNEQFF
>TRBJ2-3|12|TRBV12-3/TRBV12-4|NA|NA
TGTGCCAGCAGCCCCGGAGGGGTTACGCAGTATTTT
CASSPGGVTQYF
>TRBJ2-2|16|TRBV19|TRBD2|NA
TGTGCCAGTAGTACCCCGGGAGGTTGGCTTCGGGGGGAGCTGTTTTTT
CASSTPGGWLRGELFF
>TRBJ2-5|15|TRBV7-2|NA|few
TGTGCCACCCCTAACCCAGGGGCTAGCCAAGAGACCCAGTACTTC
CATPNPGASQETQYF
>TRBJ2-1|16|TRBV24-1|TRBD1|NA
TGTGCCACCAGTGACGCGACAGGGAAGTCCTACAATGAGCAGTTCTTC
CATSDATGKSYNEQFF
>TRBJ2-1|16|TRBV5-1|TRBD2|few
TGCGCCAGCAGCTTTGCCAGACTAGCGGGAGCGAATGAGCAGTTCTTC
CASSFARLAGANEQFF
>TRBJ1-2|13|TRBV28|TRBD1|NA
TGTGCCAGCGAGGACAGGGTGAACTATGGCTACACCTTC
CASEDRVNYGYTF